The 21 T cell receptor beta chains below come from one sample, sequenced in a study of blood T cell repertoires in COVID-19. The method was immunoSEQ multiplex PCR; TCRdb's version includes in-frame clones alone and lacks a portion of them. The data show roughly 52,000 clones, 89% seen once. The sample was peripheral blood. Receptors were obtained from a human donor in a cohort sampled during active COVID-19.

The chain recombines TRBV30 with TRBJ2-7; perhaps TRBD1 as D (5 bases). This CDR3 comprises 12 residues. V was pared by 2 bases and J by 3 bases, with 8 bases between. Germline V CDR1 and CDR2: GTSNPN, SVGIG (reference sequence). This chain's CDR3 is CAWSFQGYEQYF. CDR3 coding DNA: TGTGCCTGGAGTTTTCAGGGCTACGAGCAGTACTTC.

The chain combines TRBV5-8 with TRBJ1-6; TRBD1 matches 7 bases. Looked up from germline, CDR1 is SGHTS and CDR2 is YDEGEE. The CDR3 extends over 17 amino acids. After removal of 2 bases from V and 0 bases from J, the junction contained 5 bases not matched to a gene. Written as DNA, the CDR3 is TGTGCCAGCAGCTTCAAGGGGGCGAGCTCCTATAATTCACCCCTCCACTTT. The encoded protein is CASSFKGASSYNSPLHF. The variable domain in full, completed from reference TRBV5-8 and TRBJ1-6, reads EAGVTQSPTHLIKTRGQQATLRCSPISGHTSVYWYQQALGLGLQFLLWYDEGEERNRGNFPPRFSGRQFPNYSSELNVNALELEDSALYLCASSFKGASSYNSPLHFGNGTRLTVT.

The chain links TRBV3-1 (or the pseudogene TRBV3-2) to TRBJ2-2, with a tentative D call TRBD1 (6 bases). With 0 bases removed from V and 6 bases from J, the gap between germline ends came to 11 bases. Germline loops: CDR1 LGHDT, CDR2 YNNKEL (reference sequence). This CDR3 has 15 amino acids. This CDR3 is CASSQEPTGPGELFF. In nucleotides, the CDR3 is TGTGCCAGCAGCCAAGAACCCACAGGGCCCGGGGAGCTGTTTTTT.

The V call is TRBV9, the J call TRBJ1-3; unclear D gene. Trimming cost V 0 bases and J 4 bases, with 14 bases left between them. Germline CDR1 SGDLS, CDR2 YYNGEE. The CDR3 is 16 residues long. The CDR3 spells CASSVGPGNRGNTIYF. The CDR3 DNA sequence: TGTGCCAGCAGCGTAGGGCCGGGGAATAGGGGAAACACCATATATTTT.

The rearrangement joins TRBV9 to TRBJ2-5; D is undetermined. The V gene lost 4 bases and the J gene lost 4 bases, with 8 bases spanning the gap. Germline CDR1 and CDR2: SGDLS and YYNGEE. The CDR3 covers 12 residues. The CDR3 DNA follows: TGTGCCAGCAGCCCCCCAGGAGAGACCCAGTACTTC. It codes for CASSPPGETQYF.

This sequence joins TRBV6-5 and TRBJ1-1; D is possibly TRBD1 (5 bases). Germline V gene lookup returns CDR1 MNHEY and CDR2 SVGAGI. CDR3 length: 16 residues. The ends were cut back, 0 bases at V and 11 bases at J, with 22 bases in the middle. This CDR3 reads CASSYSAGGDYYTAFF. Here the CDR3 DNA reads TGTGCCAGCAGTTACTCAGCGGGGGGAGATTACTATACGGCTTTCTTT.

This clone is a singleton in its sample. The chain recombines TRBV30 with TRBJ2-3, with 9 bases that match TRBD1. Germline CDR1 reads GTSNPN; CDR2 reads SVGIG (reference sequence). V lost 2 bases to trimming and J lost 6 bases; unmatched junction nucleotides: 3. The length of the CDR3 is 13 residues. The CDR3 is CAWSSGTGDTQYF. The DNA of the CDR3 is TGTGCCTGGAGTTCAGGGACAGGGGATACGCAGTATTTT. Full variable domain (missing parts from reference TRBV30 and TRBJ2-3): SQTIHQWPATLVQPVGSPLSLECTVEGTSNPNLYWYRQAAGRGLQLLFYSVGIGQISSEVPQNLSASRPQDRQFILSSKKLLLSDSGFYLCAWSSGTGDTQYFGPGTRLTVL.

The V gene is TRBV6-5, the J gene TRBJ1-3; tentative D call: TRBD1 (5 bases). Deletions cut 7 bases from V and 0 bases from J, with 13 bases between. The CDR3 sequence is 15 residues long. Germline-derived CDR1 and CDR2 are MNHEY and SVGAGI. This CDR3 is CASNPDGHSGNTIYF. The CDR3 bases are TGTGCCAGCAACCCGGACGGACACTCTGGAAACACCATATATTTT.

There are a few counts of this clone. The chain has TRBV5-1 and TRBJ1-6; tentative D call: TRBD1 (5 bases). Trimming pared 4 bases from V and 5 bases from J, leaving 13 bases between. Germline CDR1 and CDR2: SGHRS and YFSETQ. The CDR3 extends over 15 amino acids. The CDR3 sequence is CASSPQGPDNSPLHF. CDR3 nucleotides: TGCGCCAGCAGCCCCCAGGGCCCCGATAATTCACCCCTCCACTTT.

This clone has only a few counts. The V call is TRBV27, the J call TRBJ1-1; D is uncertain. The CDR3 totals 16 residues. The germline V gene encodes CDR1 MNHEY and CDR2 SMNVEV (reference sequence). Trimming removed 5 bases at V and 0 bases at J, with 16 bases between. The CDR3 protein is CASSQTPPSLNTEAFF. CDR3 DNA sequence: TGTGCCAGCAGTCAAACACCCCCGTCCCTGAACACTGAAGCTTTCTTT.

The J gene is TRBJ1-2, the V gene TRBV4-3; D remains ambiguous. This CDR3 has 8 amino acids. Trimming pared 4 bases from V and 13 bases from J, leaving 4 bases between. Germline V lookup: CDR1 LGHNA, CDR2 YSLEER. As DNA, the CDR3 is TGCGCCAGCAGCCCCTCCACCTTC. It specifies CASSPSTF.

This clone was found once. The V call is TRBV7-2, the J call TRBJ1-1; 11 bases fit TRBD1. The CDR3 totals 15 residues. Trimming took 2 bases from V and 5 from J; bases not matched to a gene: 4. Germline V gene lookup returns CDR1 SGHTA and CDR2 FQGNSA. DNA of the CDR3: TGTGCCAGCAGCTTATGGACAGGGGGCAATACTGAAGCTTTCTTT. Translated: CASSLWTGGNTEAFF.

The chain carries TRBV5-4 and TRBJ2-4; 12 nucleotides match TRBD2. V was pared by 4 bases and J by 0 bases, with 8 bases of the junction left unmatched. CDR3 length equals 18 residues. Germline CDR1 reads SGHNT; CDR2 reads YYREEE (reference sequence). The CDR3 DNA sequence: TGTGCCAGCAGCCCGGGACTAGCGGGTGGGTTAGCCAAAAACATTCAGTACTTC. Translation: CASSPGLAGGLAKNIQYF.

The chain employs TRBV6-4 and TRBJ2-2, with D possibly matching TRBD2 (5 bases). Trimming took off 0 bases at V and 6 bases at J, with 17 bases between the two ends. This CDR3 contains 17 residues. Germline V gene data show CDR1 as MRHNA and CDR2 as SNTAGT. The CDR3 nucleotides are TGTGCCAGCAGTGACTCAGGGAGCGGCGGATCTGCCGGGGAGCTGTTTTTT. Its protein is CASSDSGSGGSAGELFF.

The chain carries TRBV7-8 and TRBJ1-2; 8 bases are a match to TRBD1. V dropped 8 bases and J dropped 8; count of bases not matched to a gene: 7. Germline CDR1 reads SGHVS; CDR2 reads FQNEAQ. This CDR3 comprises 12 residues. The DNA for the CDR3 is TGTGCCAGCGGCCCAGGGGGCGGGGGCTACACCTTC. Protein: CASGPGGGGYTF.

This rearrangement joins TRBV3-1 (or the pseudogene TRBV3-2) to TRBJ2-3; 10 bases fit TRBD2. With 1 base clipped from V and 8 bases from J, the junction kept 12 bases outside the gene matches. Germline lookup yields CDR1 LGHDT and CDR2 YNNKEL (reference sequence). The length of the CDR3 is 17 residues. The CDR3 loop is CASSQVGLAGVRGTQYF. Here the CDR3 DNA reads TGTGCCAGCAGCCAAGTAGGGCTAGCGGGGGTCCGCGGTACGCAGTATTTT.

This clone showed up just a few times. The CDR3, as DNA: TGTGCCAGCAGTTACTCAGCGGGGAGGGCTGAAGCTTTCTTT. It encodes CASSYSAGRAEAFF. This chain joins TRBV6-2 or TRBV6-3 and TRBJ1-1, with D unclear. The V gene's germline CDR1 is MNHEY and CDR2 SVGEGT. Trimming cost V 0 bases and J 6 bases, with 11 bases left between them. The CDR3 consists of 14 residues.

The V and J genes are TRBV19 and TRBJ1-1; tentatively, D is TRBD1 (5 bases). CDR1 is LNHDA and CDR2 is SQIVND in the germline V gene (reference sequence). This CDR3 has 15 amino acids. Trimming pared 5 bases from V and 0 bases from J, leaving 13 bases between. In DNA, the CDR3 is TGTGCCAGTAGTGATTTGGGGCGTTTGAACACTGAAGCTTTCTTT. Its translation: CASSDLGRLNTEAFF.

CDR3 region: CASSRRGGDTDTQYF. The DNA for the CDR3 is TGTGCCAGCAGTAGGCGGGGGGGAGACACAGATACGCAGTATTTT. The chain joins TRBV2 to TRBJ2-3; 9 bases map to TRBD2. There are 15 residues in the CDR3. V shed 5 bases and J 2 bases; nucleotides not matched to a gene: 5. Germline V gives CDR1 SNHLY, CDR2 FYNNEI.

This sequence joins TRBV3-1 (or the pseudogene TRBV3-2) and TRBJ1-4; D remains ambiguous. Germline loops: CDR1 LGHDT, CDR2 YNNKEL (reference sequence). CDR3 length: 15 amino acids. V lost 1 base and J 4 bases, leaving 10 bases between the germline ends. CDR3: CASSQGRGYNEKLFF. In nucleotides, the CDR3 is TGTGCCAGCAGCCAAGGGCGCGGATATAATGAAAAACTGTTTTTT.

The chain's CDR3 is CASSLRGTSGGPLTDTQYF. CDR3 bases: TGTGCCAGCAGTTTAAGGGGGACTAGCGGGGGGCCACTCACAGATACGCAGTATTTT. The V call is TRBV27, the J call TRBJ2-3, with TRBD2 matching over 15 bases. The CDR3 contains 19 residues. With 2 bases clipped from V and 2 bases from J, the junction kept 8 bases outside the gene matches. Germline values: CDR1 MNHEY, CDR2 SMNVEV (reference sequence).